The rows below give T cell receptor beta chains drawn from one sample of a study of blood T cell repertoires in COVID-19. TCRdb keeps only in-frame clones here, not all; method: immunoSEQ multiplex PCR. This table holds a few hundred thousand clones, roughly 88% found once. Source material: PBMCs or T cells enriched from blood (not recorded which). All receptors come from a woman between 50 and 59 years old who had recovered from COVID-19. Each CDR3 is given with its conserved first and last residue. The D gene is left open where the match is weak. Clone size is given for some rows only: seen once, a few or many times, or a class if the clone is expanded.

V gene,clone size,J gene,D gene,CDR3 protein,CDR3 DNA
TRBV6-5,-,TRBJ2-7,TRBD1,CASGDRQGSDEQYF,TGTGCCAGCGGAGACAGACAGGGTAGCGATGAGCAGTACTTC
TRBV18,-,TRBJ1-6,-,CASSPRPGNSYNSPLHF,TGTGCCAGCTCACCACGGCCGGGAAACTCCTATAATTCACCCCTCCACTTT
TRBV27,-,TRBJ1-6,-,CASTQGVSYNSPLHF,TGTGCCAGTACACAGGGAGTGTCCTATAATTCACCCCTCCACTTT
TRBV9,-,TRBJ2-2,-,CASSPTGLYTGELFF,TGTGCCAGCAGCCCCACGGGACTTTACACCGGGGAGCTGTTTTTT
TRBV9,-,TRBJ1-2,TRBD1,CASSREGAGYGYTF,TGTGCCAGCAGCCGGGAGGGGGCCGGCTATGGCTACACCTTC
TRBV3-1/TRBV3-2,-,TRBJ2-7,TRBD2,CASSQGLAGAAYEQYF,TGTGCCAGCAGCCAGGGACTAGCGGGAGCCGCATACGAGCAGTACTTC
TRBV29-1,-,TRBJ2-3,-,CSVDGLMGTDTQYF,TGCAGCGTTGATGGTCTAATGGGCACAGATACGCAGTATTTT
TRBV5-1,-,TRBJ2-2,TRBD2,CASSQVTSGTNTGELFF,TGCGCCAGCAGCCAAGTGACTAGCGGGACCAACACCGGGGAGCTGTTTTTT
TRBV28,-,TRBJ2-5,TRBD2,CASSLSGRAVETQYF,TGTGCCAGCAGTTTAAGCGGGAGGGCCGTGGAGACCCAGTACTTC
TRBV19,-,TRBJ1-5,TRBD1,CASSSTGSRQPQHF,TGTGCCAGTAGTTCGACAGGGTCACGGCAGCCCCAGCATTTT
TRBV19,-,TRBJ2-2,-,CASSIGRLTGPRVTGELFF,TGTGCCAGTAGTATAGGAAGGTTGACAGGCCCTCGGGTCACCGGGGAGCTGTTTTTT
TRBV5-1,-,TRBJ2-3,-,CASSPFGERITDTQYF,TGCGCCAGCAGCCCCTTCGGGGAGCGGATCACAGATACGCAGTATTTT
TRBV2,-,TRBJ2-7,-,CASNLKYEQYF,TGTGCCAGCAATTTAAAATACGAGCAGTACTTC
TRBV28,-,TRBJ2-7,TRBD2,CASSLTLAELSYEQYF,TGTGCCAGCAGTTTAACCCTAGCGGAACTCTCCTACGAGCAGTACTTC
TRBV4-1,-,TRBJ2-7,TRBD2,CASSRLAGEREQYF,TGCGCCAGCAGCCGACTAGCGGGAGAGCGGGAGCAGTACTTC
TRBV18,-,TRBJ2-7,-,CASSQTGFYEQYF,TGTGCCAGCTCCCAAACCGGGTTCTACGAGCAGTACTTC
TRBV9,once,TRBJ1-1,-,CASSLSPLMNTEAFF,TGTGCCAGCAGCCTAAGCCCCCTTATGAACACTGAAGCTTTCTTT
TRBV10-3,few,TRBJ2-7,-,CAISTGFDAQYF,TGTGCCATCAGCACCGGGTTTGACGCGCAGTACTTC
TRBV6-5,-,TRBJ2-7,TRBD2,CASSFLAGGPYEQYF,TGTGCCAGCAGTTTCCTAGCGGGAGGTCCTTACGAGCAGTACTTC
TRBV7-6,-,TRBJ2-1,TRBD1,CASSTTGGGDNEQFF,TGTGCCAGCAGCACGACAGGGGGCGGTGACAATGAGCAGTTCTTC
TRBV5-1,-,TRBJ2-2,-,CASSLEAGLNTGELFF,TGCGCCAGCAGCTTGGAGGCAGGGCTGAACACCGGGGAGCTGTTTTTT
TRBV6-5,few,TRBJ2-1,-,CASSYQASSYNEQFF,TGTGCCAGCAGTTACCAGGCGAGCTCCTACAATGAGCAGTTCTTC
TRBV6-5,-,TRBJ2-3,-,CEPLLTDTQYF,TGCGAGCCCCTTTTAACAGATACGCAGTATTTT
TRBV28,-,TRBJ2-7,TRBD2,CASTDSGPFQGYEQYF,TGTGCCAGCACCGATAGCGGGCCCTTCCAAGGATACGAGCAGTACTTC
TRBV19,-,TRBJ1-1,-,CASREPGLSTEAFF,TGTGCCAGTAGGGAACCGGGGTTGAGCACTGAAGCTTTCTTT
TRBV15,-,TRBJ2-7,-,CATSRVRGAYEQYF,TGTGCCACCAGCAGAGTTCGGGGGGCTTACGAGCAGTACTTC
TRBV29-1,-,TRBJ2-7,-,CSVVPGHLPYEQYF,TGCAGCGTCGTACCCGGACATTTACCCTACGAGCAGTACTTC
TRBV24-1,-,TRBJ1-2,-,CATSDGKYGYTF,TGTGCCACCAGTGACGGGAAGTATGGCTACACCTTC
TRBV5-1,-,TRBJ2-7,TRBD2,CASSWGPAGDGSYEQYF,TGCGCCAGCAGCTGGGGACCAGCGGGAGATGGGTCCTACGAGCAGTACTTC
TRBV11-2,-,TRBJ2-7,TRBD1,CASSFIRDRAYEQYF,TGTGCCAGCAGCTTTATCCGGGACAGGGCCTACGAGCAGTACTTC
TRBV5-6,-,TRBJ2-5,TRBD1,CASSLGTGVRQETQYF,TGTGCCAGCAGCTTGGGTACAGGGGTCCGGCAAGAGACCCAGTACTTC
TRBV27,-,TRBJ1-1,-,CASKTRGGAEAFF,TGTGCCAGCAAAACTAGGGGAGGGGCTGAAGCTTTCTTT
TRBV28,-,TRBJ2-7,TRBD2,CASSGWTSGNSYEQYF,TGTGCCAGCAGTGGATGGACTAGCGGCAACTCCTACGAGCAGTACTTC
TRBV16,-,TRBJ1-2,-,CASSRSANYGYTF,TGTGCCAGCAGCCGCTCGGCTAACTATGGCTACACCTTC
TRBV2,-,TRBJ1-1,TRBD1,CASRQGAGEAFF,TGTGCCAGCAGACAGGGGGCTGGGGAAGCTTTCTTT
TRBV14,-,TRBJ1-1,TRBD1,CASSQTRDRGTEAFF,TGTGCCAGCAGCCAAACTCGGGACAGGGGGACTGAAGCTTTCTTT
TRBV3-1/TRBV3-2,-,TRBJ2-2,TRBD2,CASSPIYLTSGRAGELFF,TGTGCCAGCAGCCCCATCTACTTGACTAGCGGGAGGGCCGGGGAGCTGTTTTTT
TRBV28,-,TRBJ2-3,TRBD2,CAGTSGRLDTQYF,TGTGCAGGGACTAGCGGGAGACTGGATACGCAGTATTTT
TRBV10-2,-,TRBJ2-5,TRBD2,CASRITSGRKETQYF,TGCGCCAGCAGGATAACTAGCGGGAGAAAAGAGACCCAGTACTTC
TRBV19,-,TRBJ2-3,-,CASSMGSGLGTQYF,TGTGCCAGTAGTATGGGGAGCGGTTTGGGTACGCAGTATTTT
TRBV7-9,-,TRBJ1-4,-,CASSFPRGGLFNEKLFF,TGTGCCAGCAGCTTCCCCCGGGGGGGACTATTTAATGAAAAACTGTTTTTT
TRBV28,once,TRBJ2-1,TRBD1,CASSPLRQGTYNEQFF,TGTGCCAGCAGTCCGCTACGACAGGGAACCTACAATGAGCAGTTCTTC
TRBV5-1,-,TRBJ2-5,-,CASSFPASGGETQYF,TGCGCCAGCAGCTTTCCGGCTAGTGGAGGGGAGACCCAGTACTTC
TRBV7-9,-,TRBJ1-1,-,CASSLNTGLNTEAFF,TGTGCCAGCAGCTTAAACACAGGTTTGAACACTGAAGCTTTCTTT
TRBV20-1,-,TRBJ2-4,TRBD1,CSAWTGNIQYF,TGCAGTGCTTGGACAGGGAACATTCAGTACTTC
TRBV14,-,TRBJ1-1,-,CASSHGDTEAFF,TGTGCCAGCAGCCACGGGGACACTGAAGCTTTCTTT
TRBV27,-,TRBJ2-1,TRBD2,CASKLEIGASGGAYDEQFF,TGTGCCAGCAAATTGGAGATCGGGGCTAGCGGGGGGGCCTACGATGAGCAGTTCTTC
TRBV9,-,TRBJ1-3,TRBD1,CASSGTGGIENTIYF,TGTGCCAGCAGCGGGACAGGGGGCATTGAAAACACCATATATTTT
TRBV5-4,-,TRBJ2-1,-,CASSLDRRGSNEQFF,TGTGCCAGCAGCTTGGACCGGAGAGGGAGCAATGAGCAGTTCTTC
TRBV7-6,-,TRBJ2-7,TRBD1,CASRGQNYEQYF,TGTGCCAGCAGGGGACAGAACTACGAGCAGTACTTC